This TCR beta chain was documented in a study of shared clonotypes between healthy human individuals. Remarks on this clone: Antigen specificity is unknown. The sample has other DNA sequences that encode this CDR3 too.

The V segment lost 1 base and the J segment 3 bases; nucleotides outside the gene matches: 1. The CDR3 runs 15 residues. Looked up from germline, CDR1 is LNHDA and CDR2 is SQIVND (reference sequence). Profiling relied on immunoSEQ multiplex PCR, and the TCRdb table lists in-frame clones only, not all of them. The sample carries 2 million to 2.5 million clones, roughly 94% recorded once. The study's findings and limits: Deeper or shallower sequencing was expected to change how clonotypes are shared among donors.

The sample was naive CD4+ T cells sorted from blood. Specified subset: CD45RA+ positively selected. The chain recombines TRBV19 with TRBJ2-3; 10 bases fit TRBD2. The sequence was obtained from a man younger than 35 in good health. CDR3 loop: CASSIASGRTDTQYF. For the CDR3, the DNA is TGTGCCAGTAGTATAGCTAGCGGGAGAACAGATACGCAGTATTTT.